A single T cell receptor (beta chain) is shown here with its context. The antigen remains undetermined. Primers: 60 Vbeta forward and 13 Jbeta reverse. TCRdb keeps only in-frame clones here, not all; method: immunoSEQ multiplex PCR. This table holds under 250,000 clones, roughly 85% found once. The CDR3 is 13 amino acids. CDR1 MNHEY and CDR2 SVGAGI come from the germline V gene. J lost 9 bases, V lost 6 bases, and 2 bases had no gene match. This sample was taken from a study of cytomegalovirus exposure and HLA in healthy donors. Study findings and constraints: The CMV antigen specificity of a few CMV-associated chains was confirmed through in vitro analysis.

This TCR was sampled from a male donor in good health and CMV-seronegative. The sequencing sample was made of PBMCs. The J gene is TRBJ1-6, the V gene TRBV6-5; 10 nucleotides match TRBD1. The CDR3 region is CASSRTGGSPLHF. The CDR3 bases are TGTGCCAGCAGCCGGACAGGGGGTTCACCCCTCCACTTT.